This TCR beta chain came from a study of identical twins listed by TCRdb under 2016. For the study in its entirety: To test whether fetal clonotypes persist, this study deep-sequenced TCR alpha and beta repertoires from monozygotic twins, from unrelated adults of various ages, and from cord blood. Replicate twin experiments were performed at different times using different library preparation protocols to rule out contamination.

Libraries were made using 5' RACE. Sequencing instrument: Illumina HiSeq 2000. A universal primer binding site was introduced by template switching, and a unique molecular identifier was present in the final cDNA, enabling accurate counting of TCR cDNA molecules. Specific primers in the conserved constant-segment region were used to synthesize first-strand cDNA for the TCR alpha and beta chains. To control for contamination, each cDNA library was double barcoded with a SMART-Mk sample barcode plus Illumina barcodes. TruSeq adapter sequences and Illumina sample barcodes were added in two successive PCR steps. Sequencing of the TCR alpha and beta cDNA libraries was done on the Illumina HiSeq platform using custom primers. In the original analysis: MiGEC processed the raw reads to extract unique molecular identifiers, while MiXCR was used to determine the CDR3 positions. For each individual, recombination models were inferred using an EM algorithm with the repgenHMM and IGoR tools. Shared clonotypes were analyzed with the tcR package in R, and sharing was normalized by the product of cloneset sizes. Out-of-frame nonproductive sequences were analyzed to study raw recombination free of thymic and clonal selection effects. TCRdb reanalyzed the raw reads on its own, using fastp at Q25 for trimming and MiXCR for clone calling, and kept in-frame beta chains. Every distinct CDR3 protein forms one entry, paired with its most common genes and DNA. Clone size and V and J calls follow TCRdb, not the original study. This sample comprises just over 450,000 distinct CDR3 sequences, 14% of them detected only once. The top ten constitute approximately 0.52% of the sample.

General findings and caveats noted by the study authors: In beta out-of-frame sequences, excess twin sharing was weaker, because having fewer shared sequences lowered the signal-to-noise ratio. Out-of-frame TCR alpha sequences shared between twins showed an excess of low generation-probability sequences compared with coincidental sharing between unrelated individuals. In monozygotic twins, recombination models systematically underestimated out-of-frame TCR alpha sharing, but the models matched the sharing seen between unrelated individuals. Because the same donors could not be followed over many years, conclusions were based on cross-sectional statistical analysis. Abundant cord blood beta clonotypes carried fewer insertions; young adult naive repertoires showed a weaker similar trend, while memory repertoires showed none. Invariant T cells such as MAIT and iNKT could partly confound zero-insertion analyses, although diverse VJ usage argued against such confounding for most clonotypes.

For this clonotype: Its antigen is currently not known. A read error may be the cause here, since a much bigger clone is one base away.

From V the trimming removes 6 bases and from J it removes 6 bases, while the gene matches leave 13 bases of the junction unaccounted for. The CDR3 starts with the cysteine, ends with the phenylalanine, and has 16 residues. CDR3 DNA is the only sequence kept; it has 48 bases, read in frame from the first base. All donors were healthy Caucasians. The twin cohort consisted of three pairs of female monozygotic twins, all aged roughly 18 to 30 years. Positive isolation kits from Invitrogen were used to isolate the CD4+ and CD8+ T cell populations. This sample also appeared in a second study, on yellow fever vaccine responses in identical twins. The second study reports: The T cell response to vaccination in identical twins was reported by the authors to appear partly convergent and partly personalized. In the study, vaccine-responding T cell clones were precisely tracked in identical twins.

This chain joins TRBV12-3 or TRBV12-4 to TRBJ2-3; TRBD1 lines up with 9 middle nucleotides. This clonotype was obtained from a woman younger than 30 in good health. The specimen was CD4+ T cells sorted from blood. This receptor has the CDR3 CASRPRTDRGGDTQYF. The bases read TGTGCCAGCAGACCTCGAACGGACAGGGGTGGGGATACGCAGTATTTT.